This is a list of T cell receptor beta chains from one sample in a study of PD-L1 blockade in urothelial cancer. Profiling relied on immunoSEQ multiplex PCR, and the TCRdb table lists in-frame clones only, not all of them. The sample lists roughly 45,000 clones; 88% were seen once. The sample in question was PBMCs, obtained around atezolizumab (anti-PD-L1) treatment. The receptors were sampled from a woman aged 60-70 years with urothelial cancer. CDR3s include the opening cysteine and the closing phenylalanine or tryptophan. A D gene is named only where the DNA matches it firmly. Expanded clones are given a class, and other clones once, few, many or no size at all.

cdr3_length j_call v_call clone_size d_call cdr3_aa cdr3_nt
15 TRBJ2-1 TRBV14 - TRBD2 CASSQLAGAHNEQFF TGTGCCAGCAGCCAACTTGCGGGAGCACACAATGAGCAGTTCTTC
15 TRBJ1-3 TRBV7-2 - - CASSLSVRAGNTIYF TGTGCCAGCAGCTTAAGTGTCCGCGCTGGAAACACCATATATTTT
16 TRBJ2-7 TRBV28 - TRBD1 CASSPTGGSPSYEQYF TGTGCCAGCAGCCCAACAGGGGGCTCTCCCTCCTACGAGCAGTACTTC
15 TRBJ2-3 TRBV10-3 - TRBD1 CAISMTGGAADTQYF TGTGCCATCAGCATGACAGGGGGCGCGGCAGATACGCAGTATTTT
13 TRBJ1-1 TRBV18 - - CASSPRGDTEAFF TGTGCCAGCTCACCACGGGGGGACACTGAAGCTTTCTTT
15 TRBJ2-7 TRBV10-3 once TRBD2 CAISDGTSGSYEQYF TGTGCCATCAGTGACGGGACTAGCGGGAGCTACGAGCAGTACTTC
17 TRBJ1-3 TRBV7-9 - TRBD1 CASRVKGAQGGGNTIYF TGTGCCAGCAGAGTTAAGGGCGCACAGGGGGGCGGAAACACCATATATTTT
15 TRBJ2-7 TRBV6-6 once TRBD1 CASSYNTGGQVEQYF TGTGCCAGCAGTTACAATACAGGGGGACAGGTCGAGCAGTACTTC
13 TRBJ1-2 TRBV10-3 - TRBD1 CAIMQGDHVGYTF TGTGCCATCATGCAGGGGGATCACGTTGGCTACACCTTC
15 TRBJ2-7 TRBV5-6 - - CASSSLQGFSYEQYF TGTGCCAGCAGCTCACTACAGGGTTTCTCCTACGAGCAGTACTTC
15 TRBJ1-2 TRBV7-2 once - CASSLVAGESGGYTF TGTGCCAGCAGCTTAGTCGCGGGGGAATCGGGTGGCTACACCTTC
14 TRBJ2-3 TRBV28 - - CASRLSQGRNTQYF TGTGCCAGCAGATTGTCCCAGGGGCGGAATACGCAGTATTTT
14 TRBJ1-2 TRBV6-4 few - CASNPGGGSDGYTF TGTGCCAGCAACCCCGGGGGAGGGAGCGATGGCTACACCTTC
15 TRBJ1-2 TRBV18 once - CASSPSWGGGDGYTF TGTGCCAGCTCACCAAGCTGGGGAGGGGGAGATGGCTACACCTTC
17 TRBJ2-1 TRBV27 - TRBD2 CASYTRLAGVGYNEQFF TGTGCCAGTTATACCCGGCTAGCGGGAGTAGGCTACAATGAGCAGTTCTTC
14 TRBJ2-7 TRBV5-5 - - CASSSSTGLYEQYF TGTGCCAGCAGCTCCTCAACAGGGTTATACGAGCAGTACTTC
14 TRBJ1-1 TRBV4-3 - - CASSQGSGNTEAFF TGCGCCAGCAGCCAAGGTAGCGGGAACACTGAAGCTTTCTTT
16 TRBJ2-1 TRBV6-5 - TRBD2 CASSYLGSGGYNEQFF TGTGCCAGCAGTTACCTCGGTAGCGGGGGCTACAATGAGCAGTTCTTC
17 TRBJ2-5 TRBV27 - TRBD2 CASSLSGLAGGLGTQYF TGTGCCAGCAGTTTATCCGGACTAGCGGGGGGTTTAGGGACCCAGTACTTC
14 TRBJ2-1 TRBV5-1 - - CASSPSVGRNEQFF TGCGCCAGCAGCCCCTCGGTTGGTCGCAATGAGCAGTTCTTC
13 TRBJ2-7 TRBV7-9 - TRBD1 CASSWDRGDEQYF TGTGCCAGCAGCTGGGACAGGGGGGATGAGCAGTACTTC
15 TRBJ2-5 TRBV6-6 - - CATYREGGRRAAQYF TGTGCCACCTACAGGGAGGGGGGGCGTCGGGCGGCCCAGTACTTC
14 TRBJ1-4 TRBV27 - - CASSRRDSHFRLFF TGTGCCAGCAGCAGACGGGACTCACACTTTCGGCTGTTTTTT
14 TRBJ1-1 TRBV7-6 - TRBD1 CASSPGGTALEAFF TGTGCCAGCAGCCCAGGCGGGACAGCCTTAGAAGCTTTCTTT
15 TRBJ2-1 TRBV10-1 - TRBD1 CASSPGTGLYNEQFF TGCGCCAGCAGTCCAGGGACAGGGCTCTACAATGAGCAGTTCTTC
17 TRBJ2-3 TRBV9 - - CASSVEGLQRRTDTQYF TGTGCCAGCAGCGTAGAGGGACTCCAAAGGAGAACAGATACGCAGTATTTT
14 TRBJ1-1 TRBV6-1 - - CASSESGRNTEAFF TGTGCCAGCAGTGAAAGTGGTAGGAACACTGAAGCTTTCTTT
16 TRBJ2-6 TRBV19 - - CASSVNRAAGANVLTF TGTGCCAGTAGTGTGAACAGGGCTGCTGGGGCCAACGTCCTGACTTTC